The rows below give T cell receptor beta chains drawn from one sample of a study of siplizumab effects on memory and regulatory T cells. The repertoire was sequenced with immunoSEQ multiplex PCR; TCRdb's copy has only in-frame clones and lacks some. The sample has tens of thousands of clones, roughly 89% seen once. Sequencing used CD8+ T cells sorted from blood. These receptors came from a human donor in good health. Both conserved end residues are part of each CDR3. A D gene is named only where the DNA matches it firmly. Size tells how often a clone was seen (once, few, many) or the class of an expanded clone, and some rows leave it out.

size	V	J	D	CDR3	DNA
few	TRBV6-6	TRBJ1-5	-	CASLGGGNQPQHF	TGTGCCAGCCTGGGGGGTGGCAATCAGCCCCAGCATTTT
-	TRBV2	TRBJ2-1	-	CACLGTVSYNEQFF	TGTGCCTGTCTGGGGACGGTTTCCTACAATGAGCAGTTCTTC
-	TRBV6-6	TRBJ2-3	-	CASTAEGADTQYF	TGTGCCAGCACCGCGGAGGGAGCAGATACGCAGTATTTT
-	TRBV7-9	TRBJ2-3	-	CASRRTDTQYF	TGTGCCAGCCGCCGCACAGATACGCAGTATTTT
-	TRBV4-1	TRBJ2-1	-	CASSHEGIVVDEQFF	TGCGCCAGCAGCCATGAAGGGATTGTCGTAGATGAGCAGTTCTTC
-	TRBV2	TRBJ2-7	-	CASSGRGGHEQYF	TGTGCCAGCAGTGGGAGGGGTGGGCACGAGCAGTACTTC
-	TRBV29-1	TRBJ1-1	TRBD1	CSPWGQGGTEAFF	TGCAGCCCATGGGGACAGGGAGGGACTGAAGCTTTCTTT
-	TRBV5-6	TRBJ1-1	-	CASVDGTDNTEAFF	TGTGCCAGCGTAGACGGGACTGATAACACTGAAGCTTTCTTT
-	TRBV19	TRBJ2-7	-	CASQKDNSYEQYF	TGTGCCAGTCAGAAGGACAATTCCTACGAGCAGTACTTC
-	TRBV7-2	TRBJ2-3	-	CASSLERQADTQYF	TGTGCCAGCAGCTTAGAGCGACAGGCAGATACGCAGTATTTT
-	TRBV7-9	TRBJ2-1	TRBD2	CASSRRTSGISSYNEQFF	TGTGCCAGCAGCCGCCGGACTAGCGGAATCAGCTCCTACAATGAGCAGTTCTTC
-	TRBV4-2	TRBJ2-4	-	CASSQGFLSDIQYF	TGTGCCAGCAGCCAAGGTTTCCTAAGTGACATTCAGTACTTC
-	TRBV11-2	TRBJ2-1	TRBD1	CASRTGGSSYNEQFF	TGTGCCAGCAGAACAGGGGGTAGCTCCTACAATGAGCAGTTCTTC
-	TRBV6-4	TRBJ2-3	-	CASSDSYTGLTDTQYF	TGTGCCAGCAGTGACTCATATACAGGGCTTACAGATACGCAGTATTTT
-	TRBV2	TRBJ1-2	TRBD1	CASSYSAGTAYGYTF	TGTGCCAGCAGCTACAGCGCCGGGACAGCTTATGGCTACACCTTC
-	TRBV7-9	TRBJ1-2	-	CASSATGHYGYTF	TGTGCCAGCAGCGCAACGGGCCACTATGGCTACACCTTC
-	TRBV4-1	TRBJ2-1	TRBD2	CASSQTSGTLSSYNEQFF	TGCGCCAGCAGCCAGACTAGCGGGACTTTAAGCTCCTACAATGAGCAGTTCTTC
-	TRBV5-4	TRBJ2-1	TRBD2	CASSTIAGGPNEQFF	TGTGCCAGCAGCACCATAGCGGGAGGGCCAAATGAGCAGTTCTTC
-	TRBV7-8	TRBJ1-1	-	CASSLRTTEAFF	TGTGCCAGCAGCTTGAGGACGACTGAAGCTTTCTTT
-	TRBV9	TRBJ2-1	-	CGGTQRLETTLNEQFF	TGTGGAGGGACCCAGCGACTGGAAACGACGCTCAATGAGCAGTTCTTC
-	TRBV2	TRBJ2-1	TRBD1	CASRGQGDSNEQFF	TGTGCCAGCAGGGGACAGGGGGATTCAAATGAGCAGTTCTTC
-	TRBV27	TRBJ2-7	TRBD1	CASSFRDSFYEQYF	TGTGCCAGCAGTTTCCGGGACAGTTTCTACGAGCAGTACTTC
-	TRBV7-6	TRBJ1-2	-	CASSLDPGYYGYTF	TGTGCCAGCAGCTTAGATCCGGGTTACTATGGCTACACCTTC
-	TRBV27	TRBJ2-7	-	CASGPGTHYEQYF	TGTGCCAGCGGCCCAGGGACACACTACGAGCAGTACTTC
-	TRBV5-1	TRBJ2-1	TRBD2	CASSLLPLAESSYNEQFF	TGCGCCAGCAGCCTGCTCCCCCTAGCGGAGAGCTCCTACAATGAGCAGTTCTTC
-	TRBV27	TRBJ1-2	TRBD1	CASSLGGRGSSGYTF	TGTGCCAGCAGTTTAGGTGGCAGGGGGAGTAGTGGCTACACCTTC
once	TRBV19	TRBJ1-1	-	CASSNGWGVFGTEAFF	TGTGCCAGTAGCAACGGGTGGGGGGTGTTTGGGACTGAAGCTTTCTTT
-	TRBV5-6	TRBJ1-1	TRBD1	CASSSRDRGLNTEAFF	TGTGCCAGCAGCTCCCGGGACAGGGGGCTCAACACTGAAGCTTTCTTT